By share of the sample, the clone carrying this T cell receptor (beta chain) is medium-sized. From germline, CDR1 is LGHNA and CDR2 YSLEER. This CDR3 comprises 13 residues. Trimming took off 0 bases at V and 1 base at J, with 3 bases between the two ends. The sample belongs to a study of T cells after yellow fever vaccination. TCRdb used MiXCR to reprocess the 5' RACE reads, holding one entry per CDR3 protein. The sample has 200,000 to 250,000 distinct CDR3 sequences; about 3% are singletons. The V and J genes are TRBV4-3 and TRBJ1-1; D ambiguous. The sequencing here drew on CD4+ T cells sorted from PBMCs, taken 10 days after the yellow fever booster vaccination. This TCR came from a man between 18 and 29 years old who received the YFV17D yellow fever vaccine. In DNA form, the CDR3 reads TGCGCCAGCAGCCAAGATCGGAACACTGAAGCTTTCTTT. It yields the protein CASSQDRNTEAFF.